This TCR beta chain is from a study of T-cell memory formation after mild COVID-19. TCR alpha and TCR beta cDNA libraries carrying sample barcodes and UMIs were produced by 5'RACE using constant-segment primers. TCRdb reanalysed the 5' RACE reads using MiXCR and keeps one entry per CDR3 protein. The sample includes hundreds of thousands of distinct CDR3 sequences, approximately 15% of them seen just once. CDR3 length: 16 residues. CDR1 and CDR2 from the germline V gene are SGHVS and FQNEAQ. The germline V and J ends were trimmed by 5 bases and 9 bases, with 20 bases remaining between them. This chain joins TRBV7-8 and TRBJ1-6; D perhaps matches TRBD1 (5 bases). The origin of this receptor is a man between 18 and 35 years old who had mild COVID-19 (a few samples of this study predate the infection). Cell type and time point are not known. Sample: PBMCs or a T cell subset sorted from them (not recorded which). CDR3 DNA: TGTGCCAGCAGCCCGGGACCCTCGCCACGGGGTTCACCCCTCCACTTT. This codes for CASSPGPSPRGSPLHF.